This T cell receptor beta chain derives from a study of PD-1 blockade in classical Hodgkin lymphoma. V was pared by 8 bases and J by 11 bases, with 21 bases between. This CDR3 is 13 amino acids long. Germline V lookup: CDR1 MDHEN, CDR2 SYDVKM. Repertoires were generated with immunoSEQ multiplex PCR, while TCRdb's copy carries only in-frame clones and drops some. The sample holds under 95,000 clones, about 93% seen once. Relapse after autologous stem cell transplantation occurred in every patient, and brentuximab vedotin exposure varied. This chain uses TRBV28 with TRBJ1-1; the D gene is possibly TRBD1 (5 bases). This TCR was sampled from a human donor with classical Hodgkin lymphoma. The sequencing used peripheral blood mononuclear cells (PBMCs), collected before the second cycle of nivolumab. In nucleotides, the CDR3 is TGTGCCAGCCACCTGGGACCCAAGTTGGGGGCTTTCTTT. Protein: CASHLGPKLGAFF.